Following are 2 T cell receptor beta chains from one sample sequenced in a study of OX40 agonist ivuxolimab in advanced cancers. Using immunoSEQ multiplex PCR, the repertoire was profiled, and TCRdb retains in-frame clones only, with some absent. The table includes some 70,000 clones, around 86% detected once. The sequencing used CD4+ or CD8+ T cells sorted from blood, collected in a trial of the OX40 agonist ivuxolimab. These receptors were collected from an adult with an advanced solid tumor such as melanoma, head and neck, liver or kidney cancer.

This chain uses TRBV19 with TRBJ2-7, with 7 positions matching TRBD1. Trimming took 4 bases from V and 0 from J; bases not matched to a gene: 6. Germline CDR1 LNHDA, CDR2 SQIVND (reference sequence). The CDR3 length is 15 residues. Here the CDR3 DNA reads TGTGCCAGTAGTACCACAGGGGCTGGCTCCTACGAGCAGTACTTC. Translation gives CASSTTGAGSYEQYF.

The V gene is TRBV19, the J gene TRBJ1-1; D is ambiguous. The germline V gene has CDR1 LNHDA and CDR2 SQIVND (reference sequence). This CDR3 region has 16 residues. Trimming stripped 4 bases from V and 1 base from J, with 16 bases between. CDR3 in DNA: TGTGCCAGTAGTAACGGGTTCGGGATTTCGAACACTGAAGCTTTCTTT. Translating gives CASSNGFGISNTEAFF.